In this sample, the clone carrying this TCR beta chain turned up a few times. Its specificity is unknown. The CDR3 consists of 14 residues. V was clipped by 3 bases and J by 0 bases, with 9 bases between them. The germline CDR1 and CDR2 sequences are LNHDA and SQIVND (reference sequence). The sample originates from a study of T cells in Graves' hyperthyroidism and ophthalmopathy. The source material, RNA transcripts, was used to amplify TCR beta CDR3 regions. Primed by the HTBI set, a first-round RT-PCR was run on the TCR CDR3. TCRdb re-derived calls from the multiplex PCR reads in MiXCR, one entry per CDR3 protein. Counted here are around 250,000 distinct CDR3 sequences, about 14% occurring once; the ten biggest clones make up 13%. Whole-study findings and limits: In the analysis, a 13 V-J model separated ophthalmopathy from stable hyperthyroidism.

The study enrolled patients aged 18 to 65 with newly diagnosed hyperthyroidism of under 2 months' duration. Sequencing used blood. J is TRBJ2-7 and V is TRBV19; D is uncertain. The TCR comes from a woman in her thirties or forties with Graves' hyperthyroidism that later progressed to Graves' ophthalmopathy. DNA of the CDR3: TGTGCCAGTAGTATGGACCGCAACTCCTACGAGCAGTACTTC. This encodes CASSMDRNSYEQYF. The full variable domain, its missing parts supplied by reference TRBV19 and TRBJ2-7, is DGGITQSPKYLFRKEGQNVTLSCEQNLNHDAMYWYRQDPGQGLRLIYYSQIVNDFQKGDIAEGYSVSREKKESFPLTVTSAQKNPTAFYLCASSMDRNSYEQYFGPGTRLTVT.